This T cell receptor (beta chain) comes out of a study of identical twins. After template switching added a universal primer site, the resulting cDNA carried unique molecular identifiers. Each CDR3 protein is one row after TCRdb ran MiXCR on the 5' RACE reads. The sample carries some 500,000 distinct CDR3 sequences, around a tenth recorded once. From germline, CDR1 is SGHRS and CDR2 YFSETQ. The length of the CDR3 is 14 residues. The V gene end was trimmed by 3 bases and the J gene end by 2 bases; junction bases not matched to a gene: 5. This clonotype was seen a few times. The same sample was also studied in work on yellow fever vaccine responses in identical twins.

The specimen was PBMCs. The sequence was collected from a woman between 18 and 30 years old in good health. The chain combines TRBV5-1 with TRBJ2-7; 7 bases are a match to TRBD2. The CDR3 DNA reads TGCGCCAGCAGCTCAGCTAGCGGACCCTACGAGCAGTACTTC. Protein: CASSSASGPYEQYF.